The 17 T cell receptor beta chains given below trace back to one sample, sequenced in a study of graft-versus-host responses after intestinal transplantation. These receptors have no identified antigens. TCRdb's copy holds only in-frame clones and misses some; the assay was immunoSEQ multiplex PCR. The top ten hold under 0.3% of the sample, which has about 110,000 clones, more than 80% seen once. The material was unstimulated CD4+ T cells sorted from spleen or lymph node cells, obtained before transplant. The origin of the receptors is a human donor who was the organ donor for an intestinal transplant.

The J gene is TRBJ1-1, the V gene TRBV29-1, with a weak D call TRBD1 (6 bases). V shed 5 bases and J shed 10 bases, with 14 bases lying between them. The CDR3 covers 11 residues. CDR1 and CDR2 from the germline V gene are SQVTM and ANQGSEA. Written as DNA, the CDR3 is TGCAGCGTTCGAAGGGGGACCCGAGCTTTCTTT. Translated: CSVRRGTRAFF.

This chain connects TRBV4-1 to TRBJ2-2; 15 bases are a match to TRBD2. This CDR3 is built from 20 residues. Trimming took 0 bases from V and 4 from J; bases not matched to a gene: 9. Germline CDR1 reads MGHRA; CDR2 reads YSYEKL. The CDR3 DNA sequence: TGCGCCAGCAGCCAAGAACCGGGACTAGCGGGAGGAAGGGGCACCGGGGAGCTGTTTTTT. It yields the protein CASSQEPGLAGGRGTGELFF.

The rearrangement uses TRBV5-6 and TRBJ2-7; 10 bases line up with TRBD2. The ends lost 4 bases at V and 4 bases at J; junction bases unmatched: 8. This CDR3 region has 15 residues. The germline V gene encodes CDR1 SGHDT and CDR2 YYEEEE. The CDR3 DNA sequence: TGTGCCAGCAGCGCCCGTCTAGCGGGAGCTTACGAGCAGTACTTC. This sequence encodes CASSARLAGAYEQYF.

The rearrangement uses TRBV29-1 and TRBJ1-2; the match to TRBD1 covers 9 bases. V was pared by 4 bases and J by 5 bases, with 8 bases of the junction left unmatched. The CDR3 consists of 14 residues. CDR1 and CDR2 from the germline V gene are SQVTM and ANQGSEA. The CDR3 DNA is TGCAGCGTTGGGCAGGACAGGGGAGGGTATGGCTACACCTTC. The encoded protein is CSVGQDRGGYGYTF.

This clone appeared a few times. The chain recombines TRBV5-4 with TRBJ2-2, with TRBD2 as a possible D gene (6 bases). Trimming removed 3 bases from V and 1 base from J, with 7 bases in between. The CDR3 length is 14 residues. Germline CDR1 SGHNT, CDR2 YYREEE (reference sequence). The CDR3 is CASSWDWNTGELFF. Written as DNA, the CDR3 is TGTGCCAGCAGCTGGGACTGGAACACCGGGGAGCTGTTTTTT.

J is TRBJ2-5 and V is TRBV11-2, with no clear D. Looked up from germline, CDR1 is SGHAT and CDR2 is FQNNGV. The CDR3 spans 17 residues. Trimming pared 3 bases from V and 5 bases from J, leaving 22 bases between. CDR3 sequence reads: CASSFAPGGAPWETQYF. CDR3 DNA: TGTGCCAGCAGCTTCGCCCCGGGCGGAGCGCCTTGGGAGACCCAGTACTTC.

V gene TRBV28 combines with J gene TRBJ2-7; D perhaps matches TRBD2 (6 bases). The V end was cut by 1 base, the J end by 4 bases, with 14 bases between. The CDR3 is made up of 15 amino acids. Germline V CDR1 and CDR2: MDHEN, SYDVKM. The CDR3, as DNA: TGTGCCAGCAGTTTATTGGGGGGTCCGGGTTACGAGCAGTACTTC. Encoded protein: CASSLLGGPGYEQYF.

The genes are TRBV6-5 and TRBJ2-3; unclear D gene. Germline CDR1 MNHEY, CDR2 SVGAGI. V was cut by 6 bases and J by 4 bases, with 14 bases left in between. The CDR3 contains 14 residues. CDR3 DNA sequence: TGTGCCAGCAGACTTGCCTTATGGGCAGATACGCAGTATTTT. Translation: CASRLALWADTQYF.

The chain has TRBV2 and TRBJ2-1; 9 bases line up with TRBD2. The CDR3 loop spans 14 amino acids. CDR1 and CDR2 from the germline V gene are SNHLY and FYNNEI. V gave up 4 bases and J gave up 4 bases; unmatched junction bases: 2. The CDR3 sequence: CASSGLADYNEQFF. CDR3 nucleotide sequence: TGTGCCAGCAGTGGACTAGCGGATTACAATGAGCAGTTCTTC.

With respect to this clone: The junction differs from germline at one of its ends, possibly a read error. The same CDR3 is also encoded by other DNA sequences in this sample. The chain joins TRBV9 to TRBJ2-3, with D tentatively TRBD1 (6 bases). The germline V gene has CDR1 SGDLS and CDR2 YYNGEE. This CDR3 comprises 16 residues. Here the CDR3 DNA reads TGTGCCAGCAGCCTCTGGGGGCTATACCCCACAGATACGCAATATTTT. Protein sequence: CASSLWGLYPTDTQYF.

The V gene is TRBV7-9, the J gene TRBJ2-1, with 8 positions matching TRBD2. V lost 0 bases to trimming and J lost 3 bases; unmatched junction nucleotides: 1. The germline gives CDR1 SEHNR, CDR2 FQNEAQ (reference sequence). The CDR3 loop spans 15 amino acids. The CDR3 sequence: CASSLAGLVYNEQFF. The DNA for the CDR3 is TGTGCCAGCAGCTTAGCGGGACTAGTCTACAATGAGCAGTTCTTC.

This rearrangement joins TRBV12-2 to TRBJ2-3; the DNA was not used to check the table's D call, TRBD1. TRBV12-2 is marked as a pseudogene. CDR3 size: 15 residues. The CDR3 spells CASRLAADRTDTQYF. The CDR3 coding sequence is TGTGCAAGTCGCTTAGCCGCGGACAGGACAGATACGCAGTATTTT.

The chain joins TRBV18 to TRBJ2-1, with TRBD2 matching over 11 bases. Trimming took 1 base from V and 5 from J; bases not matched to a gene: 7. The CDR3 length is 17 residues. Germline V gives CDR1 KGHSH, CDR2 LQKENI. The CDR3 region has the DNA TGTGCCAGCTCACCACGGCTCATAGCGGGAGGGAACAATGAGCAGTTCTTC. This sequence encodes CASSPRLIAGGNNEQFF.

The CDR3 bases are TGTGCCAGCAGCCGGGGACAGGGAAAAGGCTATGGCTACACCTTC. Protein: CASSRGQGKGYGYTF. The gene calls are TRBV5-6 and TRBJ1-2, with 9 bases aligning to TRBD1. V shed 4 bases, J shed 4 bases, and the junction held 8 bases outside the gene matches. From germline, CDR1 is SGHDT and CDR2 YYEEEE. This CDR3 has 15 amino acids.

The chain links TRBV6-6 to TRBJ1-5, with D possibly matching TRBD1 (5 bases). The CDR3 contains 14 residues. Germline CDR1 is MNHNY and CDR2 is SVGAGI (reference sequence). V was clipped by 2 bases and J by 7 bases, with 12 bases between them. This CDR3 is CASSYRQGGQPQHF. The CDR3 DNA is TGTGCCAGCAGTTACCGGCAGGGCGGGCAGCCCCAGCATTTT.

The chain has TRBV4-2 and TRBJ2-1, with 8 bases matching TRBD2. CDR1 and CDR2 from the germline V gene are LGHNA and YNFKEQ. The J segment lost 6 bases and the V segment lost 3 bases, leaving 4 bases of the junction unmatched. The CDR3 spans 14 residues. DNA of the CDR3: TGTGCCAGCAGCCAGAGCGGGAGCCTCAATGAGCAGTTCTTC. Protein: CASSQSGSLNEQFF.

This chain joins TRBV7-9 and TRBJ2-7; a weak D match, TRBD2 (6 bases). Deletions cut 9 bases from V and 4 bases from J, with 25 bases between. The germline gives CDR1 SEHNR, CDR2 FQNEAQ (reference sequence). The CDR3 runs 16 residues. Here the CDR3 reads CARSGQWGERGYEQYF. DNA for the CDR3: TGTGCCAGAAGCGGCCAGTGGGGGGAGAGGGGTTACGAGCAGTACTTC.